A single sample is the source of the 5 T cell receptor beta chains below, sequenced in a study of regulatory T cells in long-lasting Graves disease. TCR beta libraries were built with iRepertoire HTBI primers and Arm-PCR of CDR3 regions. TCRdb re-derived calls from the multiplex PCR reads in MiXCR, one entry per CDR3 protein. The sample holds under 700,000 distinct CDR3 sequences, roughly a sixth seen once. This sample's time point: newly diagnosed GD, antithyroid drugs for less than 3 months. RNA from PBMCs was the source of the TCR library. The data also belong to a second study, concerning T cells in Graves' hyperthyroidism and ophthalmopathy.

Sequencing was performed on peripheral blood mononuclear cells (PBMCs), taken at new diagnosis, from a patient treated with antithyroid drugs. The receptors here all came from a woman between 40 and 65 years old with Graves disease.

This clonotype was seen more than once but under ten times. The CDR3 region is CASSDPSGANTGELFF. CDR3 sequence (DNA): TGTGCCAGCAGTGATCCTAGCGGGGCGAACACCGGGGAGCTGTTTTTT. The chain recombines TRBV2 with TRBJ2-2, with 9 bases identical to TRBD2. Looked up from germline, CDR1 is SNHLY and CDR2 is FYNNEI. V shed 3 bases, J shed 0 bases, and the junction held 2 bases outside the gene matches. CDR3 size: 16 residues. The entire variable domain, with the rest obtained from reference TRBV2 and TRBJ2-2, is as follows: EPEVTQTPSHQVTQMGQEVILRCVPISNHLYFYWYRQILGQKVEFLVSFYNNEISEKSEIFDDQFSVERPDGSNFTLKIRSTKLEDSAMYFCASSDPSGANTGELFFGEGSRLTVL.

Here the CDR3 reads CASRERDPYGYTF. The DNA for the CDR3 is TGTGCCAGTAGGGAACGGGACCCTTATGGCTACACCTTC. The chain uses TRBV19 and TRBJ1-2; D might be TRBD1 (5 bases). The V gene lost 6 bases and the J gene lost 5 bases, with 13 bases spanning the gap. The CDR3 loop spans 13 amino acids. CDR1 and CDR2 (germline): LNHDA, SQIVND (reference sequence).

Concerning this clonotype itself: Here the CDR3 omits its conserved ending phenylalanine or tryptophan, so a read error is the likely source. The genes are TRBV7-9 and TRBJ1-1, with 10 bases that match TRBD1. CDR3 length: 14 amino acids. Per germline, CDR1 SEHNR and CDR2 FQNEAQ (reference sequence). J gave up 5 bases and V 5 bases, and 5 bases lay outside the gene matches. In DNA, the CDR3 is TGTGCCAGCAGCCGACAGGGGGCTTGGACTGAAGCTTTCTGT. Its protein is CASSRQGAWTEAFC.

This clonotype was seen more than once but under ten times. This chain uses TRBV6-1 with TRBJ1-1; TRBD1 matches 7 bases. The CDR3 is 14 residues long. From germline, CDR1 is MNHNS and CDR2 SASEGT. With 6 bases clipped from V and 5 bases from J, the junction kept 9 bases outside the gene matches. The CDR3 nucleotides read TGTGCCAGCAGCTGGACCAGGGGGGATACTGAAGCTTTCTTT. Protein sequence: CASSWTRGDTEAFF.

In this sample, this clonotype turned up many times. This sequence joins TRBV6-1 and TRBJ2-7; 10 bases are a match to TRBD1. V lost 5 bases and J lost 2; bases outside the gene matches: 6. The CDR3 has 15 amino acids. The V gene's germline CDR1 is MNHNS and CDR2 SASEGT. The CDR3 sequence: CASSTWTGGTYEQYF. In DNA, the CDR3 is TGTGCCAGCAGTACCTGGACAGGGGGGACCTACGAGCAGTACTTC.